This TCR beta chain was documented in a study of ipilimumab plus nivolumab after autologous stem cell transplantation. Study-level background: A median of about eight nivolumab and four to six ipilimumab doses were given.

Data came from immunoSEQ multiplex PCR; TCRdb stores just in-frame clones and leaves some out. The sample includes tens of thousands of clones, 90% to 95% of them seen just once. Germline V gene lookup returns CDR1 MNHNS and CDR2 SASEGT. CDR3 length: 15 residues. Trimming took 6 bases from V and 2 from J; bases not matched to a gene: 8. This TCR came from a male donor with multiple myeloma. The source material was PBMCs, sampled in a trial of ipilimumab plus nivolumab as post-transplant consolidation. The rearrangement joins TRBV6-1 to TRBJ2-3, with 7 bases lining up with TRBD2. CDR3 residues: CASRKRGEDTDTQYF. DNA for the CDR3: TGTGCCAGCAGGAAGCGGGGCGAGGACACAGATACGCAGTATTTT.